This T cell receptor beta chain was recovered during a study of shared clonotypes between healthy human individuals. Overall study results and limits: Approximately 5.1% was the fraction of naive CD4 clonotypes found shared across several donors.

This CDR3 is 17 amino acids long. With 5 bases clipped from V and 8 bases from J, the junction kept 17 bases outside the gene matches. CDR1 is SGHAT and CDR2 is FQNNGV in the germline V gene. Worth noting for this clone: Its antigen remains unidentified.

The data were produced by immunoSEQ multiplex PCR, yet TCRdb's version contains in-frame clones alone and is incomplete. Of hundreds of thousands of clones in the sample, around 73% were seen once. This receptor was taken from a woman between 25 and 40 years old in good health. The J gene is TRBJ1-2, the V gene TRBV11-2; 10 nucleotides agree with TRBD1. Sequenced: memory CD4+ T cells sorted from blood. This sample's subset: CD45RA-negative fraction. Here the CDR3 reads CASSPMGGTGDSRGYTF. The CDR3 nucleotides are TGTGCCAGCAGCCCCATGGGCGGGACAGGGGATTCTCGAGGCTACACCTTC.